The 7 T cell receptor beta chains in this list originate from one sample, sequenced in a study of T cell responses to AZD1222 COVID-19 vaccine. The protocol was immunoSEQ multiplex PCR, while the TCRdb copy is restricted to in-frame clones and leaves out a portion. The sample consists of 150,000 or so clones, 90% to 95% of them appearing once. The specimen was peripheral blood, collected 28 days after the second AZD1222 dose. The receptors here all came from an adult who received the AZD1222 COVID-19 vaccine.

The chain uses TRBV4-3 and TRBJ1-2, with 11 bases lining up with TRBD1. The ends lost 2 bases at V and 8 bases at J; junction bases unmatched: 13. The CDR3 length is 17 residues. Germline CDR1 and CDR2: LGHNA and YSLEER. The CDR3 loop reads CASSQLLPGQGETGYTF. The CDR3 region has the DNA TGCGCCAGCAGCCAACTACTACCGGGACAGGGGGAAACGGGCTACACCTTC.

V and J are TRBV2 and TRBJ1-6, with TRBD1 matching over 9 bases. The CDR3 loop spans 17 amino acids. J gave up 11 bases and V 2 bases, and 13 bases lay outside the gene matches. CDR1 is SNHLY, CDR2 FYNNEI, per germline. The CDR3 loop reads CASSEKPPGQGSPPLHF. The CDR3 DNA reads as TGTGCCAGCAGTGAAAAGCCCCCGGGACAGGGCTCACCACCCCTCCACTTT. The entire variable domain, with the rest obtained from reference TRBV2 and TRBJ1-6, is as follows: EPEVTQTPSHQVTQMGQEVILRCVPISNHLYFYWYRQILGQKVEFLVSFYNNEISEKSEIFDDQFSVERPDGSNFTLKIRSTKLEDSAMYFCASSEKPPGQGSPPLHFGNGTRLTVT.

The chain employs TRBV15 and TRBJ2-7; D is uncertain. The length of the CDR3 is 12 residues. Germline V gene lookup returns CDR1 LNHNV and CDR2 YYDKDF (reference sequence). The ends were cut back, 0 bases at V and 3 bases at J, with 3 bases in the middle. The CDR3, as DNA: TGTGCCACCAGCAGAGATGGCTACGAGCAGTACTTC. It specifies CATSRDGYEQYF.

The chain links TRBV10-3 to TRBJ2-7, with 7 bases lining up with TRBD2. The germline CDR1 and CDR2 sequences are ENHRY and SYGVKD. Unmatched junction bases numbered 3, after V lost 2 bases and J lost 2 bases. This CDR3 spans 14 amino acids. CDR3 residues: CAISEPGLPYEQYF. CDR3 in DNA: TGTGCCATCAGTGAGCCGGGACTACCCTACGAGCAGTACTTC.

CDR3: CASSLGLAGGFLPEQYF. The CDR3 bases are TGCGCCAGCAGCCTAGGACTAGCGGGAGGATTTCTCCCCGAGCAGTACTTC. V usage is TRBV5-1 and J usage is TRBJ2-7; the match to TRBD2 covers 14 bases. CDR1 SGHRS and CDR2 YFSETQ come from the germline V gene. The V and J ends lost 4 bases and 6 bases, in that order; junction bases with no gene match: 12. This CDR3 region has 17 residues.

This CDR3 is CASRSQGANYGYTF. The CDR3 nucleotides read TGTGCCAGTAGGTCGCAGGGAGCTAACTATGGCTACACCTTC. The rearrangement joins TRBV19 to TRBJ1-2, with D possibly matching TRBD1 (5 bases). The CDR3 totals 14 residues. V gave up 6 bases and J gave up 0 bases, with 11 bases separating them. The germline V gene has CDR1 LNHDA and CDR2 SQIVND (reference sequence).

This chain joins TRBV5-8 and TRBJ2-1, with 8 positions matching TRBD2. This CDR3 has 15 amino acids. V was pared by 4 bases and J by 7 bases, with 10 bases of the junction left unmatched. Looked up from germline, CDR1 is SGHTS and CDR2 is YDEGEE. CDR3 sequence (DNA): TGTGCCAGCAGCGTAAAGCGGGGGCCTGGGAATGAGCAGTTCTTC. This codes for CASSVKRGPGNEQFF. The entire variable domain, with the rest obtained from reference TRBV5-8 and TRBJ2-1, is as follows: EAGVTQSPTHLIKTRGQQATLRCSPISGHTSVYWYQQALGLGLQFLLWYDEGEERNRGNFPPRFSGRQFPNYSSELNVNALELEDSALYLCASSVKRGPGNEQFFGPGTRLTVL.